This entry is about one T cell receptor beta chain. Antigen: not known. V lost 3 bases and J lost 1; bases outside the gene matches: 8. The CDR3 sequence is 17 residues long. Per germline, CDR1 SEHNR and CDR2 FQNEAQ (reference sequence). The data were taken from a study of shared clonotypes between healthy human individuals. Study-wide background: In total, the donors were two women and a few men aged 18 to 49. Study observations and caveats: Relative to their counterparts shared across all four donors, non-shared clonotypes exhibited diminished generation probabilities.

Genomic DNA (from each subset) was split evenly across several immunoSEQ plates. The assay was immunoSEQ multiplex PCR, and TCRdb's table has in-frame clones only and misses some. The profile shows some 2.4 million clones, approximately 94% of them singletons. This clonotype originated in a man between 18 and 29 years old in good health. Some clones in this sample may be carry-over from other donors' samples. V is TRBV7-9 and J is TRBJ2-2, with 7 nucleotides matching TRBD2. Sequences were obtained from naive CD4+ T cells from PBMCs. The sample's subset: CD45RA+ positively selected. CDR3 in amino acids: CASSFVEKRGNTGELFF. The CDR3 nucleotides are TGTGCCAGCAGCTTTGTCGAGAAGCGGGGGAACACCGGGGAGCTGTTTTTT.